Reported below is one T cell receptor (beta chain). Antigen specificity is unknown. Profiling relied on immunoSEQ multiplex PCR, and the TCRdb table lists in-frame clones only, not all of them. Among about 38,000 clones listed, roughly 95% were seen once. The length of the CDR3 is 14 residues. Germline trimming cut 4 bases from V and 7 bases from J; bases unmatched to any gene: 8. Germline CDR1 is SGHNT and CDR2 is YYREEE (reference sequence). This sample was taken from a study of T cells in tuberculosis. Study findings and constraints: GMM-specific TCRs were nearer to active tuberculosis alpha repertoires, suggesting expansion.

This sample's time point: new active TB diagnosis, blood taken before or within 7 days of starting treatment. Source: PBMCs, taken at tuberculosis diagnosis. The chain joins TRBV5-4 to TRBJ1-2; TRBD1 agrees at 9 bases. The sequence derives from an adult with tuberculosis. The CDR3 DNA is TGTGCCAGCAGCCCCGGGACAGGGAGATCTGGCTACACCTTC. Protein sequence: CASSPGTGRSGYTF.